This entry describes one T cell receptor (beta chain). Under the authors' procedure: Estimates of nucleated cell counts were drawn from the amplification of reference gene primers. Profiling relied on immunoSEQ multiplex PCR, and the TCRdb table lists in-frame clones only, not all of them. The D gene and trimming were derived from the DNA, and the V and J assignments and clone size from that table. The table has just over 150,000 clones, around 85% seen once; the top ten hold 2% to 3%. Trimming took 2 bases from V and 4 from J; bases not matched to a gene: 7. Germline assignment: CDR1 MNHEY and CDR2 SVGAGI. CDR3 length: 15 amino acids. This entry belongs to a study of blood T cell repertoires in COVID-19. Background on the study: T cells, B-cell-depleted T cells, or PBMCs provided the cDNA or gDNA that served as material.

The source of this sequence is a woman in her seventies with acute or convalescent COVID-19. The sample taken for sequencing was peripheral blood. This rearrangement joins TRBV6-5 to TRBJ1-1; TRBD1 agrees at 7 bases. CDR3 protein: CASSYRIRGTTEAFF. Here the CDR3 DNA reads TGTGCCAGCAGTTACCGAATCAGGGGGACCACTGAAGCTTTCTTT.